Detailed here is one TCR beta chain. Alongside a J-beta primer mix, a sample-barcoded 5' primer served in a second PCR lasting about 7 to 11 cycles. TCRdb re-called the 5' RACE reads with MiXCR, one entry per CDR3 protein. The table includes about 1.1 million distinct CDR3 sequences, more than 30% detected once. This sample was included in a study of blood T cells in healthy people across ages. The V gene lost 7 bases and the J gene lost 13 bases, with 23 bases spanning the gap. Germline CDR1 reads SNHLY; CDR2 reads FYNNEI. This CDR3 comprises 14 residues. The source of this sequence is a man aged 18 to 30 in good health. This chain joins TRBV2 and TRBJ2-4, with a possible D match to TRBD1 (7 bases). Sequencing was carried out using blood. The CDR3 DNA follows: TGTGCCAGCATTGGCGGGACAGTTTACAATGAGCAGTACTTC. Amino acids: CASIGGTVYNEQYF.